This T cell receptor (beta chain) was retrieved from a study of beta chain features in type 1 diabetes. Study observations and caveats: HLA influence on TCRB rearrangement stayed unresolved here. When Type 1 diabetes patients were examined, their TCRB CDR3s proved moderately but significantly shorter in all four CD4+ subsets.

Expressed TCRB transcripts got sequenced, as all isolated RNA was reverse transcribed. Libraries were prepared by immunoSEQ multiplex PCR; TCRdb keeps only in-frame clonotypes and omits some of them. The table has 860,000 or so clones, roughly 15% seen once. Germline CDR1 reads ENHRY; CDR2 reads SYGVKD. The V and J ends lost 4 bases and 0 bases respectively, with 7 bases between them. The CDR3 is 13 residues long. As regards this clone: The antigen is unknown.

The chain is built from TRBV10-3 and TRBJ2-7; D call uncertain. The sequenced material came from naive CD4+ T cells from blood. This clonotype originated in a woman aged 18-29 years in good health. The CDR3 here is CAISGAHSYEQYF. CDR3 coding DNA: TGTGCCATCAGTGGGGCCCACTCCTACGAGCAGTACTTC.